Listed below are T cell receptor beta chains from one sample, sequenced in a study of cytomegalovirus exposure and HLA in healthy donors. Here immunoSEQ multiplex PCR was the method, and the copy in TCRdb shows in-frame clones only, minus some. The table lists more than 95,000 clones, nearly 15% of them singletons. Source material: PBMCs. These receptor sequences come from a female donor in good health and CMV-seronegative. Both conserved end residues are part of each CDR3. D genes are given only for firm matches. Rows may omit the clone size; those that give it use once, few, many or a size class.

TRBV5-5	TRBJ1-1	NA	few	TGTGCCAGCAGCTATGAGGCACCGATGAACACTGAAGCTTTCTTT	CASSYEAPMNTEAFF
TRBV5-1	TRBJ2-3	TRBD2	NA	TGCGCCAGCAGCTTTGGACTAGCGGGGCCCATGGGAGATACGCAGTATTTT	CASSFGLAGPMGDTQYF
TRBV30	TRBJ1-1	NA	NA	TGTGCCTGGAGCCCACAGATGAACACTGAAGCTTTCTTT	CAWSPQMNTEAFF
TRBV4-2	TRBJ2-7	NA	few	TGTGCCAGCAGCCAAAATCCAGGGTACGAGCAGTACTTC	CASSQNPGYEQYF
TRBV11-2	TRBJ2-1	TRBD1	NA	TGTGCCAGCAGCGAAAACCGGGACAGGGGGCATAGGAATGAGCAGTTCTTC	CASSENRDRGHRNEQFF
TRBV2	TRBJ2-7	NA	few	TGTGCCAGCAGTGAGTATAACAGGGTGGGCTACGAGCAGTACTTC	CASSEYNRVGYEQYF
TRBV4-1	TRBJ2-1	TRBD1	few	TGCGCCAGCAGCCAAGGGGGACAGCCCCCCAATGAGCAGTTCTTC	CASSQGGQPPNEQFF
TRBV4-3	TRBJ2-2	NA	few	TGCGCCAGCCGGAGACAGGCTAACACCGGGGAGCTGTTTTTT	CASRRQANTGELFF
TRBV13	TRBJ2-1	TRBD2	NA	TGTGCCAGCAGCCTCGGACTAGCCAACAATGAGCAGTTCTTC	CASSLGLANNEQFF
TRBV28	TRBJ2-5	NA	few	TGTGCCAGCAGCGCGGGCGGGGGACACCGGCAAGAGACCCAGTACTTC	CASSAGGGHRQETQYF
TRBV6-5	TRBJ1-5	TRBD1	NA	TGTGCCAGCAGTTACACAGGGGGCAATCAGCCCCAGCATTTT	CASSYTGGNQPQHF
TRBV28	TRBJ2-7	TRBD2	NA	TGTGCCAGCACCTTAGCGGGAAGGCCCTACGAGCAGTACTTC	CASTLAGRPYEQYF
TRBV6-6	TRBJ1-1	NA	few	TGTGCCAGCGCCGTACCAGGGGACCACAACACTGAAGCTTTCTTT	CASAVPGDHNTEAFF
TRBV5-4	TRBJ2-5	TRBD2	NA	TGTGCCAGCAGCTCGGGGGGGATGGGACGAGGGACCCAGTACTTC	CASSSGGMGRGTQYF
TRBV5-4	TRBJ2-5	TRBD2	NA	TGTGCCAGCAGCTCCGGACTAGCGGACCAAGAGACCCAGTACTTC	CASSSGLADQETQYF
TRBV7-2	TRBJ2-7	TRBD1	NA	TGTGCCAGCAGCTTGGACAGGGAAGCATACGAGCAGTACTTC	CASSLDREAYEQYF
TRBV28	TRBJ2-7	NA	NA	TGTGCCAGCAGTGGACAGAGGACCTACGAGCAGTACTTC	CASSGQRTYEQYF
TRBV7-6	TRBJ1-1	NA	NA	TGTGCCAGCAGCTTAGCAGGAGGGTCTCCGGGGTCTGAAGCTTTCTTT	CASSLAGGSPGSEAFF
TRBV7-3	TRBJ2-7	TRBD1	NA	TGTGCCAGCAGCTTAAGGGGCCCTCCAGGGACAGGGAGCTCCTACGAGCAGTACTTC	CASSLRGPPGTGSSYEQYF
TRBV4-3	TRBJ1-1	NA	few	TGCGCCAGCAGCCAAGATTACGGGATGAACACTGAAGCTTTCTTT	CASSQDYGMNTEAFF
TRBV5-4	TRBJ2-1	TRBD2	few	TGTGCCAGCAGCCCCGGACTAGCGGGAGGGGTCTCCTACAATGAGCAGTTCTTC	CASSPGLAGGVSYNEQFF
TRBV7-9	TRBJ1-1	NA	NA	TGTGCCAGCAGCTTAAGTCAGACTGAAGCTTTCTTT	CASSLSQTEAFF
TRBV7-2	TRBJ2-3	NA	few	TGTGCCAGCAGCCCCCCTGTCAGAATCCTTAGCACAGATACGCAGTATTTT	CASSPPVRILSTDTQYF